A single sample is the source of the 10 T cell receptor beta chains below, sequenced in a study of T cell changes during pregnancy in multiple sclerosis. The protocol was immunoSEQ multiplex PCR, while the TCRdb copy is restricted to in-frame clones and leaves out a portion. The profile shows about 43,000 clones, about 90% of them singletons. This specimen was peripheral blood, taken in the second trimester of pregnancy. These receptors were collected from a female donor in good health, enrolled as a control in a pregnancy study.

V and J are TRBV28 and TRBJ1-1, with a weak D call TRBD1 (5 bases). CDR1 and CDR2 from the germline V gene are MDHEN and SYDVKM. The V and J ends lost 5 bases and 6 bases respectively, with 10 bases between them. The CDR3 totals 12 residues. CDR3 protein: CASSPQGPEAFF. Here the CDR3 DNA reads TGTGCCAGCAGTCCCCAGGGCCCTGAAGCTTTCTTT.

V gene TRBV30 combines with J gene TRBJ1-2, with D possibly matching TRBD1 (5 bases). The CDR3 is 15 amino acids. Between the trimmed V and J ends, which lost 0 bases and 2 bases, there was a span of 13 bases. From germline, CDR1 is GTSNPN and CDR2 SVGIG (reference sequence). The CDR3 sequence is CAWSVKKGQNYGYTF. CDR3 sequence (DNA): TGTGCCTGGAGTGTCAAAAAAGGACAAAACTATGGCTACACCTTC.

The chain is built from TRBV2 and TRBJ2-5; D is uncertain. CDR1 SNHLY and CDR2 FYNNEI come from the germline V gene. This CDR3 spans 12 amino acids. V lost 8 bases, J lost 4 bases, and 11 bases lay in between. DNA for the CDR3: TGTGCCAGCTGTCTTAACAGAGAGACCCAGTACTTC. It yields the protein CASCLNRETQYF.

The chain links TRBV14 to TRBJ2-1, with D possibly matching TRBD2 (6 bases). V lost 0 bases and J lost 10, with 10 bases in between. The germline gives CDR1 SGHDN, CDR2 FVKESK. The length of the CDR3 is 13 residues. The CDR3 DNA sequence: TGTGCCAGCAGCCAAGATCTGGAGGGGGAGCAGTTCTTC. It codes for CASSQDLEGEQFF.

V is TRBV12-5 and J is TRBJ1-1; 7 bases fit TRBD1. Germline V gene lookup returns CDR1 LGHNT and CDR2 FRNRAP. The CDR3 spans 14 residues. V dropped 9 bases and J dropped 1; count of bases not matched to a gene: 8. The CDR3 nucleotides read TGTGCTAGCCGACCCAGGGGGTCGAACACTGAAGCTTTCTTT. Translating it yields CASRPRGSNTEAFF.

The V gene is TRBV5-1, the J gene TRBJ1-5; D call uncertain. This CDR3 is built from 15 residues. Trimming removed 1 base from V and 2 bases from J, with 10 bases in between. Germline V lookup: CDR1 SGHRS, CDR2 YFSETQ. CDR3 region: CASSLFGEGNQPQHF. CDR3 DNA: TGCGCCAGCAGCTTGTTCGGGGAGGGCAATCAGCCCCAGCATTTT. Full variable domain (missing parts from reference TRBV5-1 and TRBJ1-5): KAGVTQTPRYLIKTRGQQVTLSCSPISGHRSVSWYQQTPGQGLQFLFEYFSETQRNKGNFPGRFSGRQFSNSRSEMNVSTLELGDSALYLCASSLFGEGNQPQHFGDGTRLSIL.

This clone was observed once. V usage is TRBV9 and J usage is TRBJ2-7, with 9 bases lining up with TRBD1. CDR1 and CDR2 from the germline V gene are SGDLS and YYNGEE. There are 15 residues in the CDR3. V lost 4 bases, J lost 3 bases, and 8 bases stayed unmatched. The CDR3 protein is CASSPWTGVLYEQYF. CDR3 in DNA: TGTGCCAGCAGCCCATGGACAGGGGTTCTCTACGAGCAGTACTTC.

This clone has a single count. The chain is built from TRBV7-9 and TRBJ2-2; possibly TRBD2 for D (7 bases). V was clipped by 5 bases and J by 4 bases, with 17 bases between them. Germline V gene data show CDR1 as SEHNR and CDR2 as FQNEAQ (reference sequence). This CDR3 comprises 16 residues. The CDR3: CASSPRGGEVTGELFF. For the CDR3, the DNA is TGTGCCAGCAGCCCCCGAGGGGGGGAGGTCACCGGGGAGCTGTTTTTT.

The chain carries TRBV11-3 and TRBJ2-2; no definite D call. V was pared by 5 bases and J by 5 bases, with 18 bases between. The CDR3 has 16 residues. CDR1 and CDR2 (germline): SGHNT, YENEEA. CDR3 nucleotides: TGTGCCAGCAGCCTCGCCATCGCGGTTAGGACCGGGGAGCTGTTTTTT. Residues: CASSLAIAVRTGELFF.

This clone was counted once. In nucleotides, the CDR3 is TGTGCCAGTAGAGGGTTGAGGATAACAGCCCAAGAGACCCAGTACTTC. This sequence encodes CASRGLRITAQETQYF. The J gene is TRBJ2-5, the V gene TRBV7-2; perhaps TRBD2 as D (5 bases). The CDR3 is 16 residues long. Germline V gene lookup returns CDR1 SGHTA and CDR2 FQGNSA. V gave up 9 bases and J gave up 1 base, with 21 bases separating them.